This T cell receptor beta chain was identified during a study of blood T cell repertoires in COVID-19. Looking at the study overall: Both acute and convalescent COVID-19 samples were obtained from the United States, Italy and Spain. From T cells, B-cell-depleted T cells, or PBMCs came the material, which was cDNA or gDNA.

Per the authors' pipeline: Counts of nucleated cells, estimated from reference gene primer amplification, were obtained. Here immunoSEQ multiplex PCR was the method, and the copy in TCRdb shows in-frame clones only, minus some. V and J calls and clone size are those listed in that table; D and trimming were worked out from the DNA. The data hold some 100,000 clones, with roughly 88% observed a single time. CDR3 length: 15 amino acids. With 1 base removed from V and 1 base from J, the gap between germline ends came to 8 bases. Per germline, CDR1 SGHNT and CDR2 YENEEA. This clonotype was obtained from a woman in her sixties or seventies with acute or convalescent COVID-19. The sequencing sample was made of peripheral blood. The chain employs TRBV11-3 and TRBJ2-1; maybe TRBD1 (6 bases). This CDR3 reads CASSLGQGSYNEQFF. The CDR3, as DNA: TGTGCCAGCAGCTTAGGGCAGGGGTCCTACAATGAGCAGTTCTTC.